The clone carrying this TCR beta chain turned up a few times. Its antigen is unknown. This sample is drawn from a study of blood T cells in healthy people across ages. Broader study findings: A roughly linear age-dependent decrease characterized TCR beta diversity per million T cells. CMV infection status of these donors was not known.

Primed by a sample-barcoded 5' primer and a J-beta primer mix, a second PCR proceeded for about 6 to 11 cycles. Tags on each cDNA molecule came from a template-switch adaptor with 12 random nucleotides. MiXCR, applied by TCRdb to the 5' RACE reads, yields one record per CDR3 protein. This sample has hundreds of thousands of distinct CDR3 sequences, with roughly half found just once. Germline V lookup: CDR1 KGHSH, CDR2 LQKENI. The CDR3 consists of 13 residues. V lost 3 bases to trimming and J lost 5 bases, with 11 bases between them. This chain connects TRBV18 to TRBJ2-7; D gene unclear. The specimen was blood. The sequence came from an elderly woman in good health. The CDR3: CASSPYSIDEQYF. In nucleotides, the CDR3 is TGTGCCAGCTCACCCTACTCTATTGACGAGCAGTACTTC.